This T cell receptor (beta chain) comes out of a study of cytomegalovirus exposure and HLA in healthy donors. General observations from the study: Cytomegalovirus-associated status was assigned to about 170 TCR beta chains. Rarity held for most TCR sequences, but there were some public TCRs that occurred in many donors. Presence/absence analyses assumed roughly uniform sequencing depth across donors.

Germline values: CDR1 MNHNS, CDR2 SASEGT. V was trimmed by 4 bases and J by 6 bases, leaving 19 bases between them. The CDR3 extends over 15 amino acids. Primers included in the PCR were 60 Vbeta and 13 Jbeta primers. As handled by the study authors: Per a later analysis, the number of unique TCR beta chains was around 79 million, of which 9 million to 14 million were shared. Sequencing was performed with immunoSEQ multiplex PCR; in TCRdb, only in-frame clones are kept and a portion is missing. The DNA was the basis for D and trimming; V, J and clone size are from that table. The repertoire holds about 240,000 clones, with about 86% as singletons. With respect to this clone: Its antigen is still unknown.

The sample comprised PBMCs. V is TRBV6-1 and J is TRBJ2-7; tentatively, D is TRBD1 (5 bases). This clonotype was sampled from a woman aged 55-70 years in good health and CMV-seropositive. The chain's CDR3 is CASSGYRIGASEQYF. CDR3 bases: TGTGCCAGCAGTGGGTACAGGATAGGGGCCTCCGAGCAGTACTTC.